The 6 T cell receptor beta chains below were found in one sample sequenced in a study of OX40 agonist ivuxolimab in advanced cancers. The repertoire was sequenced with immunoSEQ multiplex PCR; TCRdb's copy has only in-frame clones and lacks some. The sample consists of just under 60,000 clones, about nine tenths of them appearing once. The sample here was CD4+ or CD8+ T cells sorted from blood, taken in a trial of the OX40 agonist ivuxolimab. The receptors derive from an adult with an advanced solid tumor such as melanoma, head and neck, liver or kidney cancer.

Comment on this clone: Other DNA variants within this sample encode the same CDR3. V usage is TRBV27 and J usage is TRBJ2-1; D gene unclear. The germline V gene has CDR1 MNHEY and CDR2 SMNVEV (reference sequence). V was pared by 5 bases and J by 4 bases, with 3 bases between. The CDR3 is made up of 11 amino acids. The CDR3 nucleotides are TGTGCCAGCAGTCAGTACAATGAGCAGTTCTTC. It specifies CASSQYNEQFF.

This clone has more than one count but fewer than ten. The V call is TRBV6-1, the J call TRBJ1-5; a possible D gene is TRBD1 (5 bases). The germline gives CDR1 MNHNS, CDR2 SASEGT. V was pared by 4 bases and J by 6 bases, with 19 bases between. CDR3 length: 16 amino acids. The CDR3 spells CASSAFELGGGQPQHF. In DNA, the CDR3 is TGTGCCAGCAGTGCCTTTGAACTCGGGGGGGGTCAGCCCCAGCATTTT.

This chain uses TRBV27 with TRBJ2-1; the D call may be TRBD1 or TRBD2 (5 bases each). Germline assignment: CDR1 MNHEY and CDR2 SMNVEV (reference sequence). The germline V and J ends were trimmed by 7 bases and 8 bases, with 18 bases remaining between them. The CDR3 has 14 residues. The CDR3 DNA is TGTGCCAGCAACCTTCGGGGCCTCCAGGATGAGCAGTTCTTC. As protein: CASNLRGLQDEQFF.

This chain joins TRBV4-3 and TRBJ2-6, with 7 bases identical to TRBD1. V lost 1 base and J lost 0; bases outside the gene matches: 12. From germline, CDR1 is LGHNA and CDR2 YSLEER. This CDR3 has 20 amino acids. Written as DNA, the CDR3 is TGCGCCAGCAGCCAAGTTCCCTCCGGGACAGACGACTCTGGGGCCAACGTCCTGACTTTC. Translating gives CASSQVPSGTDDSGANVLTF.

The rearrangement links TRBV6-5 to TRBJ2-6; 7 bases are shared with TRBD1. The CDR3 consists of 16 residues. Germline trimming cut 4 bases from V and 4 bases from J; bases unmatched to any gene: 7. CDR1 is MNHEY, CDR2 SVGAGI, per germline. The CDR3 DNA follows: TGTGCCAGCAGTTCCCAGACAGGGTGGGGGGCCAACGTCCTGACTTTC. Translating gives CASSSQTGWGANVLTF.

The V call is TRBV25-1, the J call TRBJ2-1; D is ambiguous. The CDR3 spans 16 residues. The germline V gene encodes CDR1 MGHDK and CDR2 SYGVNS. Trimming removed 3 bases at V and 0 bases at J, with 12 bases between. CDR3 in DNA: TGTGCCAGCAGTGACCTCAGAGAGAGCTCCTACAATGAGCAGTTCTTC. Amino acid sequence: CASSDLRESSYNEQFF.